This is a list of T cell receptor beta chains from one sample in a study of breast tumors, draining lymph nodes, adjacent tissues. TCRdb reprocessed the multiplex PCR reads with MiXCR, giving one entry per CDR3 protein. The data contain 150,000 to 200,000 distinct CDR3 sequences, around a third of them singletons. Source material: axillary lymph node tissue. These TCRs come from a female donor with breast cancer. Some clones in this sample may be carry-over from other donors' samples. The CDR3 runs from the conserved cysteine through the conserved F or W.

j_gene: TRBJ2-7; v_gene: TRBV5-4; CDR3aa: CASSVPGTGVEQYF
j_gene: TRBJ2-3; v_gene: TRBV18; CDR3aa: CASSPEVAGLDTQYF
j_gene: TRBJ1-2; v_gene: TRBV18; CDR3aa: CASSLSYRPYGYTF
j_gene: TRBJ2-7; v_gene: TRBV11-3; CDR3aa: CASSFKDRQNSYEQYF
j_gene: TRBJ1-2; v_gene: TRBV6-2/TRBV6-3; CDR3aa: CASSLWKDRGRYYGYTF
j_gene: TRBJ1-2; v_gene: TRBV3-1; CDR3aa: CASSLRTGSYGGGYTF
j_gene: TRBJ1-5; v_gene: TRBV12-3/TRBV12-4; CDR3aa: CASSSTGVGGNQPQHF
j_gene: TRBJ2-1; v_gene: TRBV30; CDR3aa: CAWRPGTSGRSNEQFF
j_gene: TRBJ2-1; v_gene: TRBV6-5; CDR3aa: CASSRLPGQSSYNEQFF
j_gene: TRBJ2-2; v_gene: TRBV28; CDR3aa: CASGAWPGGELFF
j_gene: TRBJ2-1; v_gene: TRBV20-1; CDR3aa: CSVPGRLAYAEQFF
j_gene: TRBJ2-7; v_gene: TRBV5-4; CDR3aa: CASSFGGNTYEQYF
j_gene: TRBJ1-6; v_gene: TRBV5-6; CDR3aa: CASSLGADNPPLHF
j_gene: TRBJ2-7; v_gene: TRBV6-6; CDR3aa: CASSPHSTYEQYF
j_gene: TRBJ2-2; v_gene: TRBV19; CDR3aa: CASSISSSGGLGELFF
j_gene: TRBJ2-5; v_gene: TRBV19; CDR3aa: CASSIATVGTQYF
j_gene: TRBJ2-2; v_gene: TRBV27; CDR3aa: CASSFRGSGELFF
j_gene: TRBJ1-2; v_gene: TRBV11-2; CDR3aa: CASSFYICSASRGGADGYTF
j_gene: TRBJ1-2; v_gene: TRBV12-3/TRBV12-4; CDR3aa: CASSTETVRGYTF
j_gene: TRBJ2-3; v_gene: TRBV27; CDR3aa: CASSLWARGGLSDTQYF
j_gene: TRBJ2-2; v_gene: TRBV24-1; CDR3aa: CATGLAGGPGELFF
j_gene: TRBJ2-3; v_gene: TRBV11-2; CDR3aa: CASSFGQFPRDTQYF
j_gene: TRBJ1-5; v_gene: TRBV5-1; CDR3aa: CASSEDRGVGQPQHF
j_gene: TRBJ2-7; v_gene: TRBV7-9; CDR3aa: CASSLAQGTGGTSYEQYF
j_gene: TRBJ2-7; v_gene: TRBV19; CDR3aa: CASSLRATEGEQYF
j_gene: TRBJ2-7; v_gene: TRBV6-1; CDR3aa: CASSDSGAADEQYF
j_gene: TRBJ2-7; v_gene: TRBV4-1; CDR3aa: CASSRDRASYEQYF
j_gene: TRBJ2-5; v_gene: TRBV19; CDR3aa: CASTRGGEETQYF
j_gene: TRBJ1-1; v_gene: TRBV6-6; CDR3aa: CASSDPRVVLNTEAFF
j_gene: TRBJ2-7; v_gene: TRBV10-3; CDR3aa: CAISADKPGQAVHEQYF
j_gene: TRBJ1-4; v_gene: TRBV12-3/TRBV12-4; CDR3aa: CASSDRALNEKLFF
j_gene: TRBJ2-3; v_gene: TRBV7-9; CDR3aa: CASSLAGGGPADTQYF
j_gene: TRBJ2-6; v_gene: TRBV7-8; CDR3aa: CASSLHGRQGLGSGANVLTF
j_gene: TRBJ2-1; v_gene: TRBV10-3; CDR3aa: CAIWGSSYNEQFF
j_gene: TRBJ2-7; v_gene: TRBV28; CDR3aa: CASSFSGHSYEQYF